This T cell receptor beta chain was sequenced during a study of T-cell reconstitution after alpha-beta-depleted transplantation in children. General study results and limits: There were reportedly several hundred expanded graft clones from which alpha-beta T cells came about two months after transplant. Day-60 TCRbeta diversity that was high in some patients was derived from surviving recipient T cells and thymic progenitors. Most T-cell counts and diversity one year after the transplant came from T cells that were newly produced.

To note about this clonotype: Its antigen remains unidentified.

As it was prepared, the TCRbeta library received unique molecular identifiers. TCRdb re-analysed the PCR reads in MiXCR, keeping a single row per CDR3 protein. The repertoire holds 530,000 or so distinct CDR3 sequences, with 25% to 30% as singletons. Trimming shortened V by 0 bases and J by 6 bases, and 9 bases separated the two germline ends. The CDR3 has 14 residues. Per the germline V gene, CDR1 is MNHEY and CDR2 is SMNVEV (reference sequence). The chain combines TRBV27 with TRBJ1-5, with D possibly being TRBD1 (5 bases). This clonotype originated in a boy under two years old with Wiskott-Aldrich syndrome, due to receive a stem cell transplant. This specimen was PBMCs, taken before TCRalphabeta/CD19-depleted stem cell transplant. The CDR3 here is CASSLSGVGQPQHF. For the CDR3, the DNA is TGTGCCAGCAGTTTATCGGGGGTTGGTCAGCCCCAGCATTTT.